Listed below are T cell receptor beta chains from one sample, sequenced in a study of blood T cell repertoires in COVID-19. Assay used: immunoSEQ multiplex PCR; TCRdb lists only in-frame clones, some missing. The sample yields 150,000 to 200,000 clones, about 80% seen once. Sequencing was done on a sample of peripheral blood. Receptor source: an older woman with COVID-19, enrolled during active disease. Both conserved end residues are trimmed from each CDR3.

TRBJ1-1 | TRBV30 | AWRKGLNTEAF
TRBJ1-1 | TRBV5-1 | ARSRGRGLNTEAF
TRBJ2-3 | TRBV14 | ASSQGQVVDTQY
TRBJ2-3 | TRBV11-2 | ASSLRGGSGDTQY
TRBJ2-3 | TRBV10-3 | AIRGDRVGDTQY
TRBJ2-1 | TRBV6-4 | ARNIRGGSLNL
TRBJ2-7 | TRBV28 | ASRGQREQY
TRBJ1-2 | TRBV29-1 | SVPRTITGGSYGYT
TRBJ2-5 | TRBV7-2 | ASSLNLNREETQY
TRBJ1-5 | TRBV7-9 | ASSLGGQPNQPQH
TRBJ1-4 | TRBV7-2 | ASSSYRGFNEKLF
TRBJ2-1 | TRBV9 | ASSGGGFSYNEQF
TRBJ2-7 | TRBV6-2/TRBV6-3 | ASSKPGLDTLEQY
TRBJ2-2 | TRBV7-6 | ASSLGPTGELF
TRBJ2-7 | TRBV4-3 | ASSQGIAWRENPSYEQY
TRBJ2-7 | TRBV7-2 | ASSPGLATGYEQY
TRBJ2-3 | TRBV2 | ASSDWPSGGANTDTQY
TRBJ1-6 | TRBV5-1 | ASSLAGDPGISPLH
TRBJ1-2 | TRBV6-6 | ASSAWPAGTGASVLYGYT
TRBJ1-3 | TRBV5-4 | ASRHASSGNTIY
TRBJ2-1 | TRBV27 | ASSPRTGVFVYRDEQF
TRBJ1-1 | TRBV2 | ASSAGHSNTEAF
TRBJ1-1 | TRBV19 | ASNKRQGSNTEAF
TRBJ1-3 | TRBV28 | ASSPPLGASGNTIY
TRBJ1-4 | TRBV7-9 | ASSLEGQGLRKLF